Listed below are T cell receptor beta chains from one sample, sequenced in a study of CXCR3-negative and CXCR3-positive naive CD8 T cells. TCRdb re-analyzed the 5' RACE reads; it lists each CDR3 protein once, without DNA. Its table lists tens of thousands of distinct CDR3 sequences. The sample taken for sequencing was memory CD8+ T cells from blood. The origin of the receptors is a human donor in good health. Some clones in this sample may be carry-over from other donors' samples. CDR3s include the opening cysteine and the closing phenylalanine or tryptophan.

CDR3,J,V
CSVEQGVSTDTQYF,TRBJ2-3,TRBV29-1
CASSYGGEVPSQHF,TRBJ1-5,TRBV6-6
CASTSTDTQYF,TRBJ2-3,TRBV5-6
CASSHAARGAMNEQFF,TRBJ2-1,TRBV4-3
CSARNGLSATEAFF,TRBJ1-1,TRBV20-1
CSVGTANYNEQFF,TRBJ2-1,TRBV29-1
CASSLGAGLSEQFF,TRBJ2-1,TRBV7-2
CASSLVIGTYNEQFF,TRBJ2-1,TRBV6-2/TRBV6-3
CATSEGSGSSYNEQFF,TRBJ2-1,TRBV24-1
CASTVRGTDPYGYTF,TRBJ1-2,TRBV7-9
CSARELAGYEQYF,TRBJ2-7,TRBV20-1
CSGGSNTGELFF,TRBJ2-2,TRBV29-1
CASSSFSPEAFF,TRBJ1-1,TRBV7-3
CASSQGRGRQETQYF,TRBJ2-5,TRBV14
CSARPRDTEAFF,TRBJ1-1,TRBV20-1
CASSLELYSYEQYF,TRBJ2-7,TRBV7-9
CASSSVAGLKETQYF,TRBJ2-5,TRBV28
CASSNSPSGIKETQYF,TRBJ2-5,TRBV21-1
CSVEGRLGRGDEQFF,TRBJ2-1,TRBV29-1
CASSRTGGWYNEQFF,TRBJ2-1,TRBV27
CSARQGDTEAFF,TRBJ1-1,TRBV20-1
CSVDRVGYGYTF,TRBJ1-2,TRBV29-1
CASLAVWQNTEAFF,TRBJ1-1,TRBV6-1
CASSGTFYEQYF,TRBJ2-7,TRBV6-6
CASSFSGDVREAFF,TRBJ1-1,TRBV7-2
CASSLAPDRGDTQYF,TRBJ2-3,TRBV6-5
CASSPDRVYPRVSEQFF,TRBJ2-1,TRBV28
CASSSLGSLDHETQYF,TRBJ2-5,TRBV28
CASSLVGASNQPQHF,TRBJ1-5,TRBV5-5
CASALGTLQETQYF,TRBJ2-5,TRBV5-6
CASSIEVPGTDTQYF,TRBJ2-3,TRBV19
CASSSRSDDNYGYTF,TRBJ1-2,TRBV27
CASSLLERNTGELFF,TRBJ2-2,TRBV7-8
CASSHGAAYEQYF,TRBJ2-7,TRBV5-6
CSASTGANTEAFF,TRBJ1-1,TRBV20-1
CASSYGQNGYTF,TRBJ1-2,TRBV6-5
CASSLGQGTYEQYF,TRBJ2-7,TRBV11-3
CASSQGSIYEQYF,TRBJ2-7,TRBV4-3
CSARDTGGQLSRYGYTF,TRBJ1-2,TRBV20-1
CASSEALGTPDSYGYTF,TRBJ1-2,TRBV6-1
CASSSGYGTDTQYF,TRBJ2-3,TRBV6-6
CSARVRDNEQFF,TRBJ2-1,TRBV20-1
CASSQPASGFGVTEAFF,TRBJ1-1,TRBV3-1
CARSLVQTMNTEAFF,TRBJ1-1,TRBV7-9
CASSVHRAGANVLTF,TRBJ2-6,TRBV9
CSVEVENTEAFF,TRBJ1-1,TRBV29-1
CASSPIGQHNEQFF,TRBJ2-1,TRBV4-1
CASSDRTARYYNEQFF,TRBJ2-1,TRBV2
CASSLEGNTEAFF,TRBJ1-1,TRBV5-1
CAWTAGANYGYTF,TRBJ1-2,TRBV30
CASSPPDRYNEQFF,TRBJ2-1,TRBV7-3